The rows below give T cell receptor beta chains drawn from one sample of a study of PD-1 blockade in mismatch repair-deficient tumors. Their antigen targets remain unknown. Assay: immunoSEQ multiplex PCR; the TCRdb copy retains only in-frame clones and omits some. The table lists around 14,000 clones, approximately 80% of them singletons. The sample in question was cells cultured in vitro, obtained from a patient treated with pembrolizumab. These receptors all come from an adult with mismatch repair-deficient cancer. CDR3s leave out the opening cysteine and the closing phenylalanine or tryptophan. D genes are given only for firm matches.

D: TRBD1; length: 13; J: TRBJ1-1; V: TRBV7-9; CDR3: ASSPGDRGFTEAF
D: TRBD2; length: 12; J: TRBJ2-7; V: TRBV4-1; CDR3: ASSQASGGGEQY
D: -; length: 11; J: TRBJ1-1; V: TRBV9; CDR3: ASSVHANTEAF
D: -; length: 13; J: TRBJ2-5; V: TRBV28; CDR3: ASSLFTETQETQY
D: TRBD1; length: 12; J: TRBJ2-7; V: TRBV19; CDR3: ASSIRQGDYEQY
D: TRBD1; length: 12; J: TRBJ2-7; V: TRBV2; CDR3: ASSQLTGTYEQY
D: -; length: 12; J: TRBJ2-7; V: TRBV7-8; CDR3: ASSLSHPQTEQY
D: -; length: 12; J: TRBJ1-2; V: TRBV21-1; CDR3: ASTPGASDYGYT
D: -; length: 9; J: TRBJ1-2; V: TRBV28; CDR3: ASSESYGYT
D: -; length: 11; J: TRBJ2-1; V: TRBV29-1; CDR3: SSGHSSYNEQF
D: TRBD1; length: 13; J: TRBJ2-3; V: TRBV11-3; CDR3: ASSSQGAVGDTQY
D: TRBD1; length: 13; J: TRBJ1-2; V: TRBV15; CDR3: ATSSRQGLLYGYT
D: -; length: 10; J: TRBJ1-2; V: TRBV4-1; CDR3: ASSQAGAGYT
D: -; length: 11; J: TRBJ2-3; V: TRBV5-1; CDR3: ASSPGETDTQY
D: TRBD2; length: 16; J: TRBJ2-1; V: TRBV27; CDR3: ASSFGAGRLAGGNEQF
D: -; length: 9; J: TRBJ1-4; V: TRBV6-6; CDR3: ASSYGGGLF
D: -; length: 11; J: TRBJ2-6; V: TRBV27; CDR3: ASSFSGANVLT
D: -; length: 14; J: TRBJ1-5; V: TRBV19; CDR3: ASRSGRRGSNQPQH
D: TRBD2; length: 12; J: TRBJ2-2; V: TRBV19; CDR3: ASMASGSPGELF
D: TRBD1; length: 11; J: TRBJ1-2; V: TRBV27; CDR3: ASSMRTGGGYT
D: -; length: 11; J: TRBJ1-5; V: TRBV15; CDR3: ATSTGHHQPQH
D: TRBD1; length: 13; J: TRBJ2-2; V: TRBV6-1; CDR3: ASSEADRGTGELF
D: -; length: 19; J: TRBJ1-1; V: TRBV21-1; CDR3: ASSKAYFNPGGGGRNTEAF
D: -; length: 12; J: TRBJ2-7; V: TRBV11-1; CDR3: ASSLREHSYEQY
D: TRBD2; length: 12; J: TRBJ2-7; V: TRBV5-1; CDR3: ASSLGLAGGEQY
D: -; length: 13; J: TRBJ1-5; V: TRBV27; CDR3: ASSFERGPNQPQH
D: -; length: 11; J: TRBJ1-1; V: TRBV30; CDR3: AWMRQGGTEAF
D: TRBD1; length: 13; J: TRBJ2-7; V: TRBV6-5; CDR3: ASSLWGQARYEQY
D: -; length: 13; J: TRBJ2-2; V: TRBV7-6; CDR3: ASSLVGTNTGELF
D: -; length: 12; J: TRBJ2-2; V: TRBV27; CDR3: ASSLVQATGELF